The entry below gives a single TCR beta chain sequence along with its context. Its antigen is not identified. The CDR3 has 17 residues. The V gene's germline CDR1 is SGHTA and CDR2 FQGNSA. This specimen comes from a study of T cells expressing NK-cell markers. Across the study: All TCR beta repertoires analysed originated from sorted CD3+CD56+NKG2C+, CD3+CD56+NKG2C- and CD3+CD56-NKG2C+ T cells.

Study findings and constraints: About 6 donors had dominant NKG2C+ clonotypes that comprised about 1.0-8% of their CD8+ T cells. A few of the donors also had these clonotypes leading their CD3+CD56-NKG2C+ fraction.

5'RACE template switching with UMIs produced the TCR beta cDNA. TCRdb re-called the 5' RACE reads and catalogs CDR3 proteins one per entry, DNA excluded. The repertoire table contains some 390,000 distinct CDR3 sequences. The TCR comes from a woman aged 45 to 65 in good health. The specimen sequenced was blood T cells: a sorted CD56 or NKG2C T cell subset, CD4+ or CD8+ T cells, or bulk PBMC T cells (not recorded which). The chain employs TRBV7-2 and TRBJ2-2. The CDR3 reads CASSLSIPWVGSGELFF.